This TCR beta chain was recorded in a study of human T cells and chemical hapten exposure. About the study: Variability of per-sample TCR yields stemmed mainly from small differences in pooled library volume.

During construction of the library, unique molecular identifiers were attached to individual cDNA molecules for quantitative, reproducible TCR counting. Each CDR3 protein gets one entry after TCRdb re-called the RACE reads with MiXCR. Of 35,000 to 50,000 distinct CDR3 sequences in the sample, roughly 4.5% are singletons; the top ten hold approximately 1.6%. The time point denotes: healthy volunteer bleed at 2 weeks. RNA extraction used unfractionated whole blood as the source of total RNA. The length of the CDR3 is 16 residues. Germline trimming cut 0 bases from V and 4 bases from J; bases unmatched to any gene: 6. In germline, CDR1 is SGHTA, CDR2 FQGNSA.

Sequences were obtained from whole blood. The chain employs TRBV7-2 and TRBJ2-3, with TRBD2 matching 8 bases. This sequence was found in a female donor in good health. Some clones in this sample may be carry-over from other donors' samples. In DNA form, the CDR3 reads TGTGCCAGCAGCTTAGCTGGACTAGCCCCGGCAGATACGCAGTATTTT. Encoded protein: CASSLAGLAPADTQYF.